The 31 T cell receptor beta chains below were found in one sample sequenced in a study of shared clonotypes between healthy human individuals. CD45RO-negative, CCR7-selected cells formed the naive CD8 fraction, which excluded terminally differentiated effector memory CD45RA+ cells. This table comes from immunoSEQ multiplex PCR, and its TCRdb copy is limited to in-frame clones, with some not included. This table has about 2.2 million clones, 93% appearing once. The specimen was naive CD8+ T cells from PBMCs. Receptor source: a man younger than 35 in good health. Some clones in this sample may be carry-over from other donors' samples.

The V call is TRBV25-1, the J call TRBJ2-4; D is undetermined. CDR3 size: 13 residues. V lost 1 base to trimming and J lost 8 bases, with 9 bases between them. The germline gives CDR1 MGHDK, CDR2 SYGVNS. CDR3: CASSESDWDIQYF. For the CDR3, the DNA is TGTGCCAGCAGTGAATCTGACTGGGACATTCAGTACTTC.

Here the CDR3 DNA reads TGTGCCAGCAGTGAAGGAGCGGCTACAACCACCTACGAGCAGTACTTC. Amino acid sequence: CASSEGAATTTYEQYF. V gene TRBV6-1 combines with J gene TRBJ2-7; TRBD2 is a possible D gene (5 bases). Germline V gene data show CDR1 as MNHNS and CDR2 as SASEGT. The CDR3 is 16 amino acids. With 1 base removed from V and 2 bases from J, the gap between germline ends came to 15 bases.

Only a few counts were recorded for this clone. The J gene is TRBJ2-1, the V gene TRBV28; 8 bases line up with TRBD2. V lost 3 bases and J lost 5; bases outside the gene matches: 9. The CDR3 consists of 16 residues. Germline CDR1 and CDR2: MDHEN and SYDVKM. CDR3 amino acids: CASSLPSGTRHNEQFF. DNA for the CDR3: TGTGCCAGCAGTTTGCCCTCCGGGACTAGACACAATGAGCAGTTCTTC.

This chain uses TRBV19 with TRBJ2-1, with D tentatively TRBD1 (5 bases). CDR1 and CDR2 (germline): LNHDA, SQIVND (reference sequence). This CDR3 contains 16 residues. Trimming cost V 0 bases and J 10 bases, with 19 bases left between them. CDR3 sequence (DNA): TGTGCCAGTAGTATAGATTGGGGCAGGCTTTACCGCGAGCAGTTCTTC. Protein product: CASSIDWGRLYREQFF.

The rearrangement links TRBV27 to TRBJ2-7; 9 nucleotides agree with TRBD2. The CDR3 totals 14 residues. Germline loops: CDR1 MNHEY, CDR2 SMNVEV (reference sequence). V lost 5 bases to trimming and J lost 4 bases; unmatched junction nucleotides: 6. CDR3 protein: CASSMRGGWYEQYF. The CDR3, as DNA: TGTGCCAGCAGTATGCGGGGGGGATGGTACGAGCAGTACTTC.

The rearrangement joins TRBV5-4 to TRBJ2-1, with a tentative D call TRBD1 (6 bases). Germline CDR1 and CDR2: SGHNT and YYREEE (reference sequence). V lost 5 bases and J 5 bases, leaving 14 bases between the germline ends. This CDR3 region has 14 residues. The CDR3 sequence: CASRRPGQNNEQFF. The DNA of the CDR3 is TGTGCCAGCAGACGACCGGGACAAAACAATGAGCAGTTCTTC.

The chain has TRBV10-3 and TRBJ2-1; the D is unclear. Germline-derived CDR1 and CDR2 are ENHRY and SYGVKD. V was clipped by 0 bases and J by 7 bases, with 13 bases between them. The CDR3 contains 15 residues. CDR3 DNA: TGTGCCATCAGTGAGTCGGTTTCCCCTTATAATGAGCAGTTCTTC. It encodes CAISESVSPYNEQFF.

The chain employs TRBV7-9 and TRBJ2-5, with 8 bases that match TRBD1. Germline trimming cut 5 bases from V and 5 bases from J; bases unmatched to any gene: 7. The germline V gene has CDR1 SEHNR and CDR2 FQNEAQ (reference sequence). CDR3 length: 14 residues. The CDR3 bases are TGTGCCAGCAGCCAGGACAGGGCCGATGAGACCCAGTACTTC. The encoded protein is CASSQDRADETQYF. The whole variable domain, filled in from reference TRBV7-9 and TRBJ2-5, reads DTGVSQNPRHKITKRGQNVTFRCDPISEHNRLYWYRQTLGQGPEFLTYFQNEAQLEKSRLLSDRFSAERPKGSFSTLEIQRTEQGDSAMYLCASSQDRADETQYFGPGTRLLVL.

The chain joins TRBV11-3 to TRBJ2-7, with TRBD2 identical over 11 bases. The germline V gene encodes CDR1 SGHNT and CDR2 YENEEA. The CDR3 consists of 17 residues. Trimming cost V 3 bases and J 3 bases; bases outside gene matches: 10. The CDR3 loop reads CASSFRSGRAISYEQYF. CDR3 nucleotides: TGTGCCAGCAGCTTCCGTAGCGGGAGGGCCATAAGCTACGAGCAGTACTTC. The full variable domain, its missing parts supplied by reference TRBV11-3 and TRBJ2-7, is EAGVVQSPRYKIIEKKQPVAFWCNPISGHNTLYWYLQNLGQGPELLIRYENEEAVDDSQLPKDRFSAERLKGVDSTLKIQPAELGDSAVYLCASSFRSGRAISYEQYFGPGTRLTVT.

The chain is built from TRBV13 and TRBJ2-3; D perhaps matches TRBD2 (6 bases). CDR1 and CDR2 (germline): PRHDT, FYEKMQ (reference sequence). Trimming stripped 4 bases from V and 1 base from J, with 15 bases between. CDR3 length: 16 residues. The CDR3 DNA sequence: TGTGCCAGCAGCTCCGCCCCACCGGGGGGCACAGATACGCAGTATTTT. Protein: CASSSAPPGGTDTQYF.

The chain recombines TRBV9 with TRBJ2-1, with D perhaps matching TRBD2 (6 bases). V was pared by 0 bases and J by 3 bases, with 13 bases between. Germline V gives CDR1 SGDLS, CDR2 YYNGEE. CDR3 size: 16 residues. The CDR3 region is CASSVGRSGVYNEQFF. The CDR3, as DNA: TGTGCCAGCAGCGTAGGCCGTTCGGGAGTCTACAATGAGCAGTTCTTC. The whole variable domain, remainder taken from reference TRBV9 and TRBJ2-1, is DSGVTQTPKHLITATGQRVTLRCSPRSGDLSVYWYQQSLDQGLQFLIQYYNGEERAKGNILERFSAQQFPDLHSELNLSSLELGDSALYFCASSVGRSGVYNEQFFGPGTRLTVL.

J is TRBJ1-2 and V is TRBV7-5; TRBD1 is the table's D call, not checked against the DNA. TRBV7-5 is a known pseudogene. The CDR3 extends over 14 amino acids. The CDR3 reads CVRSLGTGNYGYTF. CDR3 nucleotides: TGTGTCAGAAGCTTGGGGACAGGAAACTATGGCTACACCTTC.

The chain carries TRBV5-4 and TRBJ2-5; perhaps TRBD2 as D (6 bases). V was shortened by 4 bases and J by 2 bases, with 6 bases between the two germline ends. The CDR3 runs 12 residues. CDR1 and CDR2 (germline): SGHNT, YYREEE (reference sequence). The DNA for the CDR3 is TGTGCCAGCAGCGGGGGGCAAGAGACCCAGTACTTC. This codes for CASSGGQETQYF.

V gene TRBV7-9 combines with J gene TRBJ2-5; D is possibly TRBD2 (6 bases). Looked up from germline, CDR1 is SEHNR and CDR2 is FQNEAQ (reference sequence). The CDR3 runs to 13 residues. The V end was cut by 8 bases, the J end by 2 bases, with 12 bases between. Written as DNA, the CDR3 is TGTGCCAGCCGGCCAAGCGGGCAAGAGACCCAGTACTTC. Amino acid sequence: CASRPSGQETQYF.

The chain uses TRBV27 and TRBJ1-4, with a tentative D call TRBD1 (6 bases). Germline V gene lookup returns CDR1 MNHEY and CDR2 SMNVEV (reference sequence). Trimming pared 5 bases from V and 7 bases from J, leaving 26 bases between. This CDR3 has 18 amino acids. CDR3 in DNA: TGTGCCAGCAGTCCGCTAAGCCCCGGGCAGGGGATAGCTGAAAAACTGTTTTTT. Its protein is CASSPLSPGQGIAEKLFF.

The CDR3, as DNA: TGTGCCACCAGCAGAGATAATCAGGGTAACTATGGCTACACCTTC. Amino acids: CATSRDNQGNYGYTF. J is TRBJ1-2 and V is TRBV15; tentatively, D is TRBD1 (5 bases). Trimming left V 0 bases short and J 1 base short, with 9 bases between. Germline CDR1 and CDR2: LNHNV and YYDKDF (reference sequence). This CDR3 has 15 residues.

This clone was seen just once. V usage is TRBV5-8 and J usage is TRBJ2-5; 7 bases are shared with TRBD1. The CDR3 has 16 residues. CDR1 is SGHTS and CDR2 is YDEGEE in the germline V gene. Trimming removed 2 bases from V and 4 bases from J; junction bases left unmatched: 11. The CDR3 here is CASSFPLKNRGETQYF. DNA for the CDR3: TGTGCCAGCAGCTTCCCCTTGAAGAACAGGGGAGAGACCCAGTACTTC. Full variable domain (rest looked up from reference TRBV5-8 and TRBJ2-5): EAGVTQSPTHLIKTRGQQATLRCSPISGHTSVYWYQQALGLGLQFLLWYDEGEERNRGNFPPRFSGRQFPNYSSELNVNALELEDSALYLCASSFPLKNRGETQYFGPGTRLLVL.

The chain carries TRBV4-3 and TRBJ2-7, with TRBD2 matching 8 bases. The CDR3 runs to 16 residues. Germline loops: CDR1 LGHNA, CDR2 YSLEER. The J segment lost 1 base and the V segment lost 4 bases, leaving 9 bases of the junction unmatched. CDR3 sequence (DNA): TGCGCCAGCAGCCCCTACTATAGCGGGGAATCCTACGAGCAGTACTTC. Its translation: CASSPYYSGESYEQYF.

This clone was found once. Other DNA sequences of this sample code for an identical CDR3. CDR3 amino acids: CASSVGDWNEQFF. The DNA for the CDR3 is TGTGCCAGCAGCGTAGGAGATTGGAATGAGCAGTTCTTC. The rearrangement joins TRBV9 to TRBJ2-1; no firm D call. The CDR3 loop spans 13 amino acids. V lost 0 bases, J lost 7 bases, and 8 bases lay in between. In germline, CDR1 is SGDLS, CDR2 YYNGEE.

This chain links TRBV5-4 with TRBJ1-1; no clear D gene. V lost 1 base to trimming and J lost 3 bases, with 16 bases between them. From germline, CDR1 is SGHNT and CDR2 YYREEE (reference sequence). CDR3 length: 16 amino acids. The CDR3 protein is CASSLRREMWDTEAFF. CDR3 DNA sequence: TGTGCCAGCAGCTTGCGTAGGGAAATGTGGGACACTGAAGCTTTCTTT.

The V call is TRBV28, the J call TRBJ2-7, with TRBD1 identical over 8 bases. The germline V gene encodes CDR1 MDHEN and CDR2 SYDVKM. Trimming took 6 bases from V and 2 from J; bases not matched to a gene: 6. This CDR3 has 14 amino acids. The CDR3: CASRPRTGPYEQYF. The CDR3 nucleotides read TGTGCCAGCAGACCCAGGACAGGGCCCTACGAGCAGTACTTC.

The rearrangement uses TRBV7-9 and TRBJ2-1; D may be TRBD2 (6 bases). Trimming took 5 bases from V and 0 from J, leaving 11 bases between them. Germline V gives CDR1 SEHNR, CDR2 FQNEAQ (reference sequence). This CDR3 spans 15 amino acids. This CDR3 is CASSNGSGSYNEQFF. The DNA of the CDR3 is TGTGCCAGCAGCAACGGTAGCGGCTCCTACAATGAGCAGTTCTTC.

This rearrangement joins TRBV13 to TRBJ2-1, with D unresolved. The germline V gene encodes CDR1 PRHDT and CDR2 FYEKMQ (reference sequence). The V end lost 5 bases, the J end lost 2 bases, and 7 bases lay between the germline ends. The CDR3 sequence is 13 residues long. As DNA, the CDR3 is TGTGCCAGCAGCCCCCCGCCCTACAATGAGCAGTTCTTC. Residues: CASSPPPYNEQFF.

The chain recombines TRBV14 with TRBJ2-7; D is possibly TRBD2 (6 bases). Germline CDR1 reads SGHDN; CDR2 reads FVKESK. V was shortened by 5 bases and J by 2 bases, with 13 bases between the two germline ends. The CDR3 sequence is 14 residues long. The CDR3 region has the DNA TGTGCCAGCAGCTCAGCGTGGGGGGCCTACGAGCAGTACTTC. The encoded protein is CASSSAWGAYEQYF.

V is TRBV9 and J is TRBJ2-1; D is unclear. V was pared by 2 bases and J by 0 bases, with 6 bases between. CDR1 SGDLS and CDR2 YYNGEE come from the germline V gene. This CDR3 region has 14 residues. The chain's CDR3 is CASSVFSSYNEQFF. The CDR3 nucleotides read TGTGCCAGCAGCGTTTTCAGCTCCTACAATGAGCAGTTCTTC.

This sequence joins TRBV29-1 and TRBJ1-2, with a possible D match to TRBD1 (6 bases). Germline lookup yields CDR1 SQVTM and CDR2 ANQGSEA. With 7 bases removed from V and 6 bases from J, the gap between germline ends came to 18 bases. The length of the CDR3 is 13 residues. CDR3 bases: TGCAGCGGTTACGGGACATCTGGGAATGGCTACACCTTC. Its translation: CSGYGTSGNGYTF.

The CDR3 protein is CASSQDPLAGGRNEQFF. The CDR3 DNA reads TGCGCCAGCAGCCAAGATCCTCTAGCGGGAGGGCGGAATGAGCAGTTCTTC. This chain links TRBV4-3 with TRBJ2-1; 12 nucleotides line up with TRBD2. V shed 0 bases and J 7 bases; nucleotides not matched to a gene: 7. CDR1 LGHNA and CDR2 YSLEER come from the germline V gene. The CDR3 is made up of 17 amino acids.

The chain recombines TRBV4-1 with TRBJ2-1; 9 bases fit TRBD2. The germline V gene encodes CDR1 MGHRA and CDR2 YSYEKL. This CDR3 region has 17 residues. Unmatched junction bases numbered 11, after V lost 1 base and J lost 7 bases. This CDR3 is CASSQVAAGGPANEQFF. The CDR3 DNA is TGCGCCAGCAGCCAAGTGGCGGCGGGAGGGCCAGCGAATGAGCAGTTCTTC.

The chain couples TRBV7-8 to TRBJ2-1; 10 bases map to TRBD2. The germline CDR1 and CDR2 sequences are SGHVS and FQNEAQ. Trimming took 5 bases from V and 4 from J; bases not matched to a gene: 5. This CDR3 is 15 amino acids long. The CDR3 sequence is CASSVGTSEYNEQFF. The CDR3 DNA follows: TGTGCCAGCAGCGTTGGGACTAGCGAGTACAATGAGCAGTTCTTC.

The chain couples TRBV7-9 to TRBJ2-6; D is possibly TRBD1 (6 bases). Trimming stripped 4 bases from V and 0 bases from J, with 16 bases between. Germline lookup yields CDR1 SEHNR and CDR2 FQNEAQ (reference sequence). The CDR3 extends over 18 amino acids. For the CDR3, the DNA is TGTGCCAGCAGCTCCCCCCCCGGACAGACCTCTGGGGCCAACGTCCTGACTTTC. Residues: CASSSPPGQTSGANVLTF.

The V gene is TRBV7-9, the J gene TRBJ1-2; TRBD1 matches at 9 bases. CDR1 is SEHNR, CDR2 FQNEAQ, per germline (reference sequence). CDR3 length equals 15 residues. Trimming at V came to 2 bases and at J to 4 bases, leaving 5 bases not matched to a gene. The CDR3 region has the DNA TGTGCCAGCAGCTTACCACAGGGGGCTTCCTATGGCTACACCTTC. It translates to CASSLPQGASYGYTF.